A single T cell receptor beta chain is shown here with its context. This clonotype has ten or more counts. Its cognate antigen has yet to be identified. Nothing much larger sits one base from this clone, and base qualities are not available. This entry is derived from a study of early T cells in non-severe SARS-CoV-2 infection (dated by TCRdb to about 2021). In the study overall: TCR sequencing used bulk RNA from unsorted whole blood, so alpha and beta chains could not be paired. The investigation overall reported the following: Matching against VDJdb was skewed toward anti-spike CD8 responses, likely underestimated virus-specific expansions, and missed private and CD4 specificities.

Reading from cysteine to phenylalanine, the CDR3 counts 15 amino acids. The DNA shown is the 45-base CDR3, in frame from base 1. Deletion took 3 bases off V and 2 bases off J, with a span of 13 bases between the germline ends. The germline V gene specifies SGHRS as CDR1 and YFSETQ as CDR2. The library came from 5' RACE. The sequencer listed for this sample is NextSeq 500. To correct for sequencing error and PCR bias, the TCR library protocol tagged individual cDNA molecules with unique molecular identifiers. Sequencing covered both TCR alpha and beta chains, and within each sample the abundances of alpha and beta sequences were tightly co-correlated. For the original study's pipeline: Decombinator V4 was used to annotate TCR sequences for V gene, J gene and CDR3. TCRs were defined as expanded if a significant change between any two time points was detected under a Poisson model with p below 0.0001. TCR abundances were normalised to the total number of TCRs sequenced in each sample and reported as counts per million. TRAV1-2 paired with TRAJ12, TRAJ20 or TRAJ33 defined MAIT TCRs, while TRAV10 paired with TRAJ18 defined iNKT TCRs. A search of VDJdb, accessed on 1 November 2021, was run for TCRs annotated to CMV, EBV and SARS-CoV-2, with TCRs annotated for multiple antigens excluded. TCRdb reprocessed the public reads (quality trimming at Q25 with fastp, clone calling with MiXCR) and kept in-frame beta chains. One record per CDR3 amino acid sequence lists the most common genes and DNA. In this record, the V and J calls reflect TCRdb's handling and not the investigators' own analysis. The sample table contains tens of thousands of distinct CDR3 sequences; only one count was recorded for 10% to 15% of them. The top ten constitute around 5.1% of the sample.

This was a case-control study nested in a cohort of healthcare workers in London, UK, who had nasopharyngeal swab PCR tests and blood samples taken every week. Healthcare workers were recruited between 23 and 31 March 2020, during the week of the UK lockdown, and were followed weekly for up to about 16 weeks. Sample: whole blood. This receptor chain uses TRBV5-1 and TRBJ2-3, and the D gene may be TRBD1, 6 bases matching. The receptor was derived from an adult who was a healthcare worker with PCR-confirmed SARS-CoV-2 infection or an uninfected control (not recorded which). Read as DNA, the sequence is TGCGCCAGCAGCTCGGGACAAACACTCACAGATACGCAGTATTTT. Its protein is CASSSGQTLTDTQYF.